Listed below are T cell receptor beta chains from one sample, sequenced in a study of naive and memory T cell subsets. Each CDR3 protein is one row after TCRdb ran MiXCR on the 5' RACE reads. The table lists about 62,000 distinct CDR3 sequences, around 8% of them singletons. The receptors were sampled from a female donor in good health. Each CDR3 is given with its conserved first and last residue. Fields, in order: CDR3 protein, CDR3 DNA, J gene, CDR3 length, V gene, D gene, clone size. The D gene is left open where the match is weak. Clone size is given for some rows only: seen once, a few or many times, or a class if the clone is expanded.

CDR3 protein: CSLHSGGEQFF
CDR3 DNA: TGCAGCTTGCACAGTGGCGGTGAGCAGTTCTTC
J gene: TRBJ2-1
CDR3 length: 11
V gene: TRBV29-1
D gene: NA
clone size: many

CDR3 protein: CASSLGVSVNTEAFF
CDR3 DNA: TGCGCCAGCAGCTTAGGAGTTTCGGTGAACACTGAAGCTTTCTTT
J gene: TRBJ1-1
CDR3 length: 15
V gene: TRBV5-1
D gene: NA
clone size: NA

CDR3 protein: CSVEIESYNEQFF
CDR3 DNA: TGCAGCGTTGAAATTGAATCCTACAATGAGCAGTTCTTC
J gene: TRBJ2-1
CDR3 length: 13
V gene: TRBV29-1
D gene: NA
clone size: NA

CDR3 protein: CASSSFGGQAFF
CDR3 DNA: TGTGCCAGCAGCTCGTTCGGGGGGCAAGCTTTCTTT
J gene: TRBJ1-1
CDR3 length: 12
V gene: TRBV7-3
D gene: NA
clone size: many

CDR3 protein: CASSEYRALHIQYF
CDR3 DNA: TGTGCCAGCAGTGAATATAGGGCGTTACACATTCAGTACTTC
J gene: TRBJ2-4
CDR3 length: 14
V gene: TRBV2
D gene: NA
clone size: many

CDR3 protein: CASSSSSGSGIDTQYF
CDR3 DNA: TGTGCCAGCAGCTCCTCTAGCGGGAGCGGGATAGATACGCAGTATTTT
J gene: TRBJ2-3
CDR3 length: 16
V gene: TRBV7-3
D gene: TRBD2
clone size: many

CDR3 protein: CSVSSGAHNEQFF
CDR3 DNA: TGCAGCGTTAGTTCGGGAGCCCACAATGAGCAGTTCTTC
J gene: TRBJ2-1
CDR3 length: 13
V gene: TRBV29-1
D gene: NA
clone size: NA

CDR3 protein: CASSLGPAGNQPQHF
CDR3 DNA: TGCGCCAGCAGCTTGGGCCCCGCCGGCAATCAGCCCCAGCATTTT
J gene: TRBJ1-5
CDR3 length: 15
V gene: TRBV5-1
D gene: NA
clone size: many

CDR3 protein: CASSLSFTIGTGMRPLHF
CDR3 DNA: TGTGCCAGCAGCTTAAGCTTCACGATAGGGACAGGGATGCGGCCCCTCCACTTT
J gene: TRBJ1-6
CDR3 length: 18
V gene: TRBV13
D gene: TRBD1
clone size: few

CDR3 protein: CASSVGRGGEKLFF
CDR3 DNA: TGTGCCAGCAGCGTAGGCAGGGGAGGTGAAAAACTGTTTTTT
J gene: TRBJ1-4
CDR3 length: 14
V gene: TRBV9
D gene: NA
clone size: many

CDR3 protein: CASSSRLAGGHNEQFF
CDR3 DNA: TGTGCCAGCAGTTCCCGACTAGCGGGGGGCCACAATGAGCAGTTCTTC
J gene: TRBJ2-1
CDR3 length: 16
V gene: TRBV6-5
D gene: TRBD2
clone size: NA

CDR3 protein: CASSPGVPYNEQFF
CDR3 DNA: TGTGCCAGCTCCCCAGGGGTCCCCTACAATGAGCAGTTCTTC
J gene: TRBJ2-1
CDR3 length: 14
V gene: TRBV19
D gene: NA
clone size: NA

CDR3 protein: CASSTGVRGETQYF
CDR3 DNA: TGTGCCAGCAGTACAGGGGTTAGGGGAGAGACCCAGTACTTC
J gene: TRBJ2-5
CDR3 length: 14
V gene: TRBV28
D gene: TRBD1
clone size: many

CDR3 protein: CASTRMGAANQPQHF
CDR3 DNA: TGTGCCAGTACCAGGATGGGGGCAGCGAATCAGCCCCAGCATTTT
J gene: TRBJ1-5
CDR3 length: 15
V gene: TRBV19
D gene: NA
clone size: NA

CDR3 protein: CASTGLKNGYTF
CDR3 DNA: TGTGCCAGTACGGGTTTGAAAAATGGCTACACCTTC
J gene: TRBJ1-2
CDR3 length: 12
V gene: TRBV19
D gene: NA
clone size: many

CDR3 protein: CASSYPQTGTEKLFF
CDR3 DNA: TGTGCCAGCAGCTACCCTCAGACAGGGACTGAAAAACTGTTTTTT
J gene: TRBJ1-4
CDR3 length: 15
V gene: TRBV28
D gene: TRBD1
clone size: few

CDR3 protein: CASSLSQGHPRVEQFF
CDR3 DNA: TGTGCCAGCAGCCTGTCCCAGGGTCATCCGCGGGTTGAGCAGTTCTTC
J gene: TRBJ2-1
CDR3 length: 16
V gene: TRBV28
D gene: NA
clone size: few

CDR3 protein: CASSPWGEVSGNTIYF
CDR3 DNA: TGTGCCAGCAGCCCCTGGGGCGAAGTCTCTGGAAACACCATATATTTT
J gene: TRBJ1-3
CDR3 length: 16
V gene: TRBV9
D gene: NA
clone size: many

CDR3 protein: CASSLSGEYYEQYF
CDR3 DNA: TGTGCCAGCAGTTTATCAGGGGAGTACTACGAGCAGTACTTC
J gene: TRBJ2-7
CDR3 length: 14
V gene: TRBV27
D gene: NA
clone size: NA

CDR3 protein: CASRLTGVFGYTF
CDR3 DNA: TGTGCCAGTAGGCTTACAGGGGTGTTCGGCTACACCTTC
J gene: TRBJ1-2
CDR3 length: 13
V gene: TRBV19
D gene: TRBD1
clone size: few

CDR3 protein: CASSQEQSSGANVLTF
CDR3 DNA: TGTGCCAGCAGCCAAGAACAATCCTCTGGGGCCAACGTCCTGACTTTC
J gene: TRBJ2-6
CDR3 length: 16
V gene: TRBV3-1
D gene: NA
clone size: many

CDR3 protein: CASTQNIGGTEAFF
CDR3 DNA: TGTGCCAGCACTCAAAATATTGGGGGCACTGAAGCTTTCTTT
J gene: TRBJ1-1
CDR3 length: 14
V gene: TRBV2
D gene: NA
clone size: many

CDR3 protein: CATTDRVTGYTF
CDR3 DNA: TGTGCCACAACCGACAGGGTGACCGGCTACACCTTC
J gene: TRBJ1-2
CDR3 length: 12
V gene: TRBV27
D gene: TRBD1
clone size: many

CDR3 protein: CSARWGDMYNEQFF
CDR3 DNA: TGCAGTGCTAGATGGGGTGACATGTACAATGAGCAGTTCTTC
J gene: TRBJ2-1
CDR3 length: 14
V gene: TRBV20-1
D gene: NA
clone size: many

CDR3 protein: CASSPRRPNQPQHF
CDR3 DNA: TGTGCCAGTAGTCCTCGACGGCCGAATCAGCCCCAGCATTTT
J gene: TRBJ1-5
CDR3 length: 14
V gene: TRBV19
D gene: NA
clone size: many

CDR3 protein: CASSTSETEAFF
CDR3 DNA: TGTGCCAGTAGTACGTCGGAGACTGAAGCTTTCTTT
J gene: TRBJ1-1
CDR3 length: 12
V gene: TRBV19
D gene: NA
clone size: NA

CDR3 protein: CSVTSGGLSSYNEQFF
CDR3 DNA: TGCAGCGTTACTAGCGGGGGGTTAAGCTCCTACAATGAGCAGTTCTTC
J gene: TRBJ2-1
CDR3 length: 16
V gene: TRBV29-1
D gene: TRBD2
clone size: many

CDR3 protein: CASSSGVYEQYF
CDR3 DNA: TGTGCCAGCAGCTCGGGGGTCTACGAGCAGTACTTC
J gene: TRBJ2-7
CDR3 length: 12
V gene: TRBV2
D gene: NA
clone size: few

CDR3 protein: CASLRAANYGYTF
CDR3 DNA: TGTGCCAGTCTTCGGGCGGCTAACTATGGCTACACCTTC
J gene: TRBJ1-2
CDR3 length: 13
V gene: TRBV6-1
D gene: NA
clone size: many

CDR3 protein: CASSWGRTDYGYTF
CDR3 DNA: TGTGCCAGCAGCTGGGGGAGAACCGACTATGGCTACACCTTC
J gene: TRBJ1-2
CDR3 length: 14
V gene: TRBV5-6
D gene: NA
clone size: many

CDR3 protein: CASSPGSTDTQYF
CDR3 DNA: TGTGCCAGCTCACCAGGCAGCACAGATACGCAGTATTTT
J gene: TRBJ2-3
CDR3 length: 13
V gene: TRBV18
D gene: NA
clone size: NA

CDR3 protein: CASRTGTRTDTQYF
CDR3 DNA: TGTGCCAGTAGGACCGGGACACGCACAGATACGCAGTATTTT
J gene: TRBJ2-3
CDR3 length: 14
V gene: TRBV19
D gene: NA
clone size: NA

CDR3 protein: CAWSARYEQFF
CDR3 DNA: TGTGCCTGGAGTGCAAGATATGAGCAGTTCTTC
J gene: TRBJ2-1
CDR3 length: 11
V gene: TRBV30
D gene: NA
clone size: NA

CDR3 protein: CASSADGYEQYF
CDR3 DNA: TGCGCCAGCAGCGCCGACGGTTACGAGCAGTACTTC
J gene: TRBJ2-7
CDR3 length: 12
V gene: TRBV5-1
D gene: NA
clone size: NA

CDR3 protein: CASRAGFGDSPLHF
CDR3 DNA: TGTGCCAGCAGGGCAGGGTTTGGAGATTCACCCCTCCACTTT
J gene: TRBJ1-6
CDR3 length: 14
V gene: TRBV12-3/TRBV12-4
D gene: NA
clone size: few

CDR3 protein: CASSYPNGGANTGELFF
CDR3 DNA: TGTGCCAGCAGTTACCCGAACGGGGGGGCGAACACCGGGGAGCTGTTTTTT
J gene: TRBJ2-2
CDR3 length: 17
V gene: TRBV6-6
D gene: TRBD2
clone size: NA

CDR3 protein: CAPLRPDYGYTF
CDR3 DNA: TGTGCCCCCCTCCGGCCCGATTATGGCTACACCTTC
J gene: TRBJ1-2
CDR3 length: 12
V gene: TRBV24-1
D gene: NA
clone size: NA

CDR3 protein: CASTNRRAVGTEAFF
CDR3 DNA: TGTGCCAGTACCAATCGGAGAGCGGTAGGGACTGAAGCTTTCTTT
J gene: TRBJ1-1
CDR3 length: 15
V gene: TRBV19
D gene: NA
clone size: few

CDR3 protein: CASSSSAWGQYF
CDR3 DNA: TGTGCCAGCAGTTCCTCGGCATGGGGGCAGTACTTC
J gene: TRBJ2-7
CDR3 length: 12
V gene: TRBV28
D gene: NA
clone size: few

CDR3 protein: CASSPGGLGLSYEQYF
CDR3 DNA: TGTGCCAGCAGCCCGGGTGGGCTGGGCCTCTCCTACGAGCAGTACTTC
J gene: TRBJ2-7
CDR3 length: 16
V gene: TRBV7-8
D gene: NA
clone size: few

CDR3 protein: CASSLAGAPQHF
CDR3 DNA: TGTGCCAGCAGTTTAGCAGGCGCCCCCCAGCATTTT
J gene: TRBJ1-5
CDR3 length: 12
V gene: TRBV12-3/TRBV12-4
D gene: NA
clone size: many

CDR3 protein: CASSTRVTPRGLAGYNEQFF
CDR3 DNA: TGTGCCAGCAGCACGCGAGTGACACCGCGGGGACTAGCTGGCTACAATGAGCAGTTCTTC
J gene: TRBJ2-1
CDR3 length: 20
V gene: TRBV13
D gene: TRBD2
clone size: few

CDR3 protein: CASSRQGGNQPQHF
CDR3 DNA: TGTGCCAGCAGCCGACAGGGAGGCAATCAGCCCCAGCATTTT
J gene: TRBJ1-5
CDR3 length: 14
V gene: TRBV6-5
D gene: TRBD1
clone size: NA

CDR3 protein: CASSLGTVSYGYTF
CDR3 DNA: TGCGCCAGCAGCTTGGGGACAGTCTCCTATGGCTACACCTTC
J gene: TRBJ1-2
CDR3 length: 14
V gene: TRBV5-1
D gene: NA
clone size: few

CDR3 protein: CASSEVLGSPSSGYTF
CDR3 DNA: TGTGCCAGCAGTGAAGTCCTGGGGAGCCCGTCTTCTGGCTACACCTTC
J gene: TRBJ1-2
CDR3 length: 16
V gene: TRBV6-1
D gene: NA
clone size: few

CDR3 protein: CASSLESFVTNYGYTF
CDR3 DNA: TGCGCCAGCAGCTTGGAGAGTTTCGTGACTAACTATGGCTACACCTTC
J gene: TRBJ1-2
CDR3 length: 16
V gene: TRBV5-1
D gene: NA
clone size: NA

CDR3 protein: CASSLAASPDTQYF
CDR3 DNA: TGTGCCAGCAGTTTAGCGGCTAGCCCAGATACGCAGTATTTT
J gene: TRBJ2-3
CDR3 length: 14
V gene: TRBV28
D gene: NA
clone size: NA

CDR3 protein: CASSQANYGYTF
CDR3 DNA: TGTGCCAGCAGTCAGGCTAACTATGGCTACACCTTC
J gene: TRBJ1-2
CDR3 length: 12
V gene: TRBV6-5
D gene: NA
clone size: many

CDR3 protein: CASLTSGRVGEQFF
CDR3 DNA: TGTGCCAGCCTCACTAGCGGGAGGGTCGGTGAGCAGTTCTTC
J gene: TRBJ2-1
CDR3 length: 14
V gene: TRBV6-6
D gene: TRBD2
clone size: many

CDR3 protein: CASRNNSRLQHF
CDR3 DNA: TGTGCCAGCAGGAACAACTCACGGCTCCAGCATTTT
J gene: TRBJ1-5
CDR3 length: 12
V gene: TRBV2
D gene: NA
clone size: few

CDR3 protein: CASSLDRQSNEQFF
CDR3 DNA: TGTGCCAGCAGCTTAGATCGGCAGTCTAATGAGCAGTTCTTC
J gene: TRBJ2-1
CDR3 length: 14
V gene: TRBV7-8
D gene: NA
clone size: NA

CDR3 protein: CASSPGQGQPQHF
CDR3 DNA: TGCGCCAGCAGCCCTGGACAGGGTCAGCCCCAGCATTTT
J gene: TRBJ1-5
CDR3 length: 13
V gene: TRBV4-1
D gene: TRBD1
clone size: many

CDR3 protein: CASSPVEGGGGYTF
CDR3 DNA: TGTGCCAGCAGCCCGGTGGAGGGCGGGGGCGGCTACACCTTC
J gene: TRBJ1-2
CDR3 length: 14
V gene: TRBV5-6
D gene: NA
clone size: NA

CDR3 protein: CASSLGYGGVYNEQFF
CDR3 DNA: TGCGCCAGCAGCTTAGGTTACGGCGGGGTTTACAATGAGCAGTTCTTC
J gene: TRBJ2-1
CDR3 length: 16
V gene: TRBV5-1
D gene: NA
clone size: NA

CDR3 protein: CSARDFGQGAFGQPQHF
CDR3 DNA: TGCAGTGCTAGAGACTTTGGACAGGGGGCGTTCGGTCAGCCCCAGCATTTT
J gene: TRBJ1-5
CDR3 length: 17
V gene: TRBV20-1
D gene: TRBD1
clone size: many

CDR3 protein: CSASPRDAEAFF
CDR3 DNA: TGCAGTGCTAGTCCCAGGGATGCTGAAGCTTTCTTT
J gene: TRBJ1-1
CDR3 length: 12
V gene: TRBV20-1
D gene: NA
clone size: NA

CDR3 protein: CASSPPGAGTQYF
CDR3 DNA: TGTGCCAGCAGCCCACCGGGGGCGGGGACGCAGTATTTT
J gene: TRBJ2-3
CDR3 length: 13
V gene: TRBV7-9
D gene: NA
clone size: few

CDR3 protein: CAISEGQGISNEKLFF
CDR3 DNA: TGTGCCATCAGCGAGGGACAGGGGATATCTAATGAAAAACTGTTTTTT
J gene: TRBJ1-4
CDR3 length: 16
V gene: TRBV10-3
D gene: TRBD1
clone size: many

CDR3 protein: CSAANGNQPQHF
CDR3 DNA: TGCAGTGCTGCGAACGGCAATCAGCCCCAGCATTTT
J gene: TRBJ1-5
CDR3 length: 12
V gene: TRBV20-1
D gene: NA
clone size: few